This is a list of T cell receptor beta chains from one sample in a study of blood T cell repertoires in COVID-19. Sequencing was performed with immunoSEQ multiplex PCR; in TCRdb, only in-frame clones are kept and a portion is missing. The sample records roughly 190,000 clones, 88% being singletons. The material sequenced was peripheral blood. The receptors originated from a man between 40 and 49 years old with active or convalescent COVID-19. Each CDR3 is given with its conserved first and last residue. A D gene is named only where the DNA matches it firmly. Size values are once, few and many counts, or a class for expanded clones, and some rows have none.

J gene: TRBJ2-7
clone size: -
D gene: TRBD1
V gene: TRBV5-6
CDR3 length: 15
CDR3 DNA: TGTGCCAGCAGCTTTAGGGGGACAGGGAGCTCCGAGCAGTACTTC
CDR3 protein: CASSFRGTGSSEQYF

J gene: TRBJ1-2
clone size: -
D gene: TRBD1
V gene: TRBV7-2
CDR3 length: 17
CDR3 DNA: TGTGCCAGCAGCTTAGCGCCGGGACAGGGGGCTGTCTATGGCTACACCTTC
CDR3 protein: CASSLAPGQGAVYGYTF

J gene: TRBJ2-2
clone size: -
D gene: TRBD1
V gene: TRBV5-1
CDR3 length: 16
CDR3 DNA: TGCGCCAGCAGCTTCACAGGGGGCTCGAACACCGGGGAGCTGTTTTTT
CDR3 protein: CASSFTGGSNTGELFF

J gene: TRBJ2-6
clone size: -
D gene: -
V gene: TRBV4-2
CDR3 length: 17
CDR3 DNA: TGTGCCAGCAGCTTTACCTCAGGGTCCTCTGGGGCCAACGTCCTGACTTTC
CDR3 protein: CASSFTSGSSGANVLTF

J gene: TRBJ1-5
clone size: -
D gene: -
V gene: TRBV27
CDR3 length: 16
CDR3 DNA: TGTGCCAGCAGTTTATTGGCAGGGAACGTGGATCAGCCCCAGCATTTT
CDR3 protein: CASSLLAGNVDQPQHF

J gene: TRBJ2-7
clone size: -
D gene: TRBD2
V gene: TRBV4-2
CDR3 length: 16
CDR3 DNA: TGTGCCAGCAGCCAAGTATCGGGACTAGGGAGTTACGAGCAGTACTTC
CDR3 protein: CASSQVSGLGSYEQYF

J gene: TRBJ2-7
clone size: -
D gene: -
V gene: TRBV5-4
CDR3 length: 14
CDR3 DNA: TGTGCCAGCAGCTTGGCGGTACGCGCCTACGAGCAGTACTTC
CDR3 protein: CASSLAVRAYEQYF

J gene: TRBJ1-2
clone size: once
D gene: -
V gene: TRBV11-2
CDR3 length: 15
CDR3 DNA: TGTGCCAGCAGTTCTTTGGGGCGGTCAAACTATGGCTACACCTTC
CDR3 protein: CASSSLGRSNYGYTF

J gene: TRBJ1-2
clone size: few
D gene: TRBD1
V gene: TRBV9
CDR3 length: 15
CDR3 DNA: TGTGCCAGCAGCGCGGAAGACAGGGGGCGGAGTGGCTACACCTTC
CDR3 protein: CASSAEDRGRSGYTF

J gene: TRBJ2-1
clone size: -
D gene: -
V gene: TRBV2
CDR3 length: 17
CDR3 DNA: TGTGCCAGCAGTGATGTCGCTAGCAGAAGCTCCTACAATGAGCAGTTCTTC
CDR3 protein: CASSDVASRSSYNEQFF

J gene: TRBJ1-2
clone size: -
D gene: -
V gene: TRBV11-2
CDR3 length: 15
CDR3 DNA: TGTGCCAGCAGTCCTCAGTCAAGGGGCCTCTATGGCTACACCTTC
CDR3 protein: CASSPQSRGLYGYTF

J gene: TRBJ1-1
clone size: -
D gene: -
V gene: TRBV19
CDR3 length: 14
CDR3 DNA: TGTGCCAGTAGTATCCCCAAGCGGAACACTGAAGCTTTCTTT
CDR3 protein: CASSIPKRNTEAFF

J gene: TRBJ2-1
clone size: -
D gene: TRBD2
V gene: TRBV27
CDR3 length: 15
CDR3 DNA: TGTGCCAGCAGAATACTAGCGGCTTCCTACAATGAGCAGTTCTTC
CDR3 protein: CASRILAASYNEQFF

J gene: TRBJ1-1
clone size: -
D gene: -
V gene: TRBV2
CDR3 length: 14
CDR3 DNA: TGTGCCAGCAGTGCGGCAGGAAGGAACACTGAAGCTTTCTTT
CDR3 protein: CASSAAGRNTEAFF

J gene: TRBJ2-7
clone size: -
D gene: -
V gene: TRBV19
CDR3 length: 13
CDR3 DNA: TGTGCCAGCAAGGGGCAGGGTCAAAACGAGCAGTACTTC
CDR3 protein: CASKGQGQNEQYF

J gene: TRBJ1-1
clone size: -
D gene: -
V gene: TRBV20-1
CDR3 length: 11
CDR3 DNA: TGCAGTGCTATTTTCGGGACTGAAGCTTTCTTT
CDR3 protein: CSAIFGTEAFF

J gene: TRBJ2-7
clone size: -
D gene: TRBD1
V gene: TRBV19
CDR3 length: 13
CDR3 DNA: TGTGCCAGTAGTATAAACAGGGGCTACGAGCAGTACTTC
CDR3 protein: CASSINRGYEQYF

J gene: TRBJ2-1
clone size: -
D gene: -
V gene: TRBV27
CDR3 length: 13
CDR3 DNA: TGTGCCAGCAGTGTCCAGGGGCGCGATGAGCAGTTCTTC
CDR3 protein: CASSVQGRDEQFF

J gene: TRBJ1-4
clone size: -
D gene: -
V gene: TRBV28
CDR3 length: 12
CDR3 DNA: TGTGCCAGCAGTATCAGTAATGAAAAACTGTTTTTT
CDR3 protein: CASSISNEKLFF

J gene: TRBJ1-1
clone size: once
D gene: -
V gene: TRBV12-3/TRBV12-4
CDR3 length: 13
CDR3 DNA: TGTGCCAGCAGTTTGCAGAAGAACACTGAAGCTTTCTTT
CDR3 protein: CASSLQKNTEAFF

J gene: TRBJ2-7
clone size: -
D gene: TRBD1
V gene: TRBV28
CDR3 length: 15
CDR3 DNA: TGTGCCAGCAGTCCCCGGGACAGGTCGACCTACGAGCAGTACTTC
CDR3 protein: CASSPRDRSTYEQYF

J gene: TRBJ1-2
clone size: -
D gene: TRBD1
V gene: TRBV6-5
CDR3 length: 14
CDR3 DNA: TGTGCCACCCTTGTGGGACAGCTTAACTATGGCTACACCTTC
CDR3 protein: CATLVGQLNYGYTF

J gene: TRBJ2-2
clone size: -
D gene: TRBD2
V gene: TRBV7-7
CDR3 length: 17
CDR3 DNA: TGTGCCAGCAGCCCCCGGCCGGGGGGGATCGGCACCGGGGAGCTGTTTTTT
CDR3 protein: CASSPRPGGIGTGELFF

J gene: TRBJ1-2
clone size: -
D gene: -
V gene: TRBV7-2
CDR3 length: 15
CDR3 DNA: TGTGCCAGCAGCTTAGGGGCCAGCGGCGGCTATGGCTACACCTTC
CDR3 protein: CASSLGASGGYGYTF

J gene: TRBJ2-2
clone size: -
D gene: -
V gene: TRBV5-1
CDR3 length: 13
CDR3 DNA: TGCGCCAGCAGCTTGGACCCGGCCGGGGAGCTGTTTTTT
CDR3 protein: CASSLDPAGELFF

J gene: TRBJ1-2
clone size: -
D gene: TRBD1
V gene: TRBV7-2
CDR3 length: 15
CDR3 DNA: TGTGCCAGCAGCAGTAGGGACAGCGGCCCCCGGGGCTACACCTTC
CDR3 protein: CASSSRDSGPRGYTF

J gene: TRBJ1-1
clone size: -
D gene: -
V gene: TRBV6-5
CDR3 length: 14
CDR3 DNA: TGTGCCAGCACGGGGGGCGCAAGTTATACTGAAGCTTTCTTT
CDR3 protein: CASTGGASYTEAFF

J gene: TRBJ2-2
clone size: once
D gene: -
V gene: TRBV6-1
CDR3 length: 16
CDR3 DNA: TGTGCCAGCAGTGAAAGAGCAGGGGCCTACACCGGGGAGCTGTTTTTT
CDR3 protein: CASSERAGAYTGELFF

J gene: TRBJ2-7
clone size: -
D gene: -
V gene: TRBV18
CDR3 length: 15
CDR3 DNA: TGTGCCAGCTCACTTACACGGGACAAGTCCTACGAGCAGTACTTC
CDR3 protein: CASSLTRDKSYEQYF

J gene: TRBJ1-5
clone size: -
D gene: -
V gene: TRBV9
CDR3 length: 13
CDR3 DNA: TGTGCCAGCAGCGTATCGGCGGGTCAGCCCCAGCATTTT
CDR3 protein: CASSVSAGQPQHF

J gene: TRBJ2-5
clone size: -
D gene: -
V gene: TRBV3-1/TRBV3-2
CDR3 length: 13
CDR3 DNA: TGTGCCAGCAACCGAAGGCGAGGAGAGACCCAGTACTTC
CDR3 protein: CASNRRRGETQYF

J gene: TRBJ1-1
clone size: -
D gene: -
V gene: TRBV28
CDR3 length: 11
CDR3 DNA: TGTGCCAGCGCGGAGTTGACTGAAGCTTTCTTT
CDR3 protein: CASAELTEAFF

J gene: TRBJ1-5
clone size: -
D gene: TRBD1
V gene: TRBV30
CDR3 length: 15
CDR3 DNA: TGTGCCTGGAGTGGACAGGGGGCTGGCAATCAGCCCCAGCATTTT
CDR3 protein: CAWSGQGAGNQPQHF